The entry that follows covers one T cell receptor beta chain sequence. Antigen: not known. The data are from a study of a mutant IDH1 vaccine in newly diagnosed glioma. Study-level background: Patients under treatment included 62.5% males and 37.5% females and had a mean age of roughly 43 years. Study-level findings and limits: Patients showed vaccine-induced immune responses at a rate of 90% to 95%.

Generated by immunoSEQ multiplex PCR, the TCRdb table keeps only in-frame clones and is missing some. The sample lists 90,000 to 100,000 clones; around nine tenths were seen once. The sample's time point: week 47, end of study. Vaccinated patients received 300 ug of mutant IDH1 20-mer peptide per dose, with topical imiquimod. CDR3 size: 15 residues. Germline V lookup: CDR1 SGDLS, CDR2 YYNGEE. V lost 1 base, J lost 0 bases, and 10 bases lay in between. The sequenced sample was PBMCs, obtained from a glioma patient whose treatment included an IDH1 peptide vaccine. This chain links TRBV9 with TRBJ2-5; possibly TRBD1 for D (5 bases). This clonotype was sampled from a woman in her forties or fifties with glioma. CDR3 in amino acids: CASSVSPRDQETQYF. CDR3 sequence (DNA): TGTGCCAGCAGCGTATCCCCCAGGGACCAAGAGACCCAGTACTTC.